A selection of T cell receptor beta chains follows, all from one sample in a study of T-cell memory formation after mild COVID-19. TCRdb re-called the 5' RACE reads with MiXCR, one entry per CDR3 protein. Found here are around 320,000 distinct CDR3 sequences, just under 20% of them singletons; the top ten hold under 25%. The sample was PBMCs or a T cell subset sorted from them (not recorded which). The receptors originated from a man between 18 and 29 years old who had mild COVID-19 (a few samples of this study predate the infection). Cell type and time point are not known. CDR3s include the opening cysteine and the closing phenylalanine or tryptophan. A D gene is named only where the DNA matches it firmly. Not all rows give a size; the values are once, few, many and, for expanded clones, a class.

d_gene | abundance | j_gene | v_gene | CDR3nt | CDR3aa
NA | NA | TRBJ2-3 | TRBV12-3/TRBV12-4 | TGTGCCAGCAGCCGGCTGGCGGGTACGCAGTATTTT | CASSRLAGTQYF
TRBD1 | NA | TRBJ2-2 | TRBV20-1 | TGCAGTGCTAGAACAGGGGCAGTGAACACCGGGGAGCTGTTTTTT | CSARTGAVNTGELFF
NA | NA | TRBJ1-2 | TRBV10-3 | TGTGCCATCAGTGAGTCCGGGAGCTATGGCTACACCTTC | CAISESGSYGYTF
NA | NA | TRBJ1-6 | TRBV4-3 | TGCGCCAGCAGCCAAGAGTTCACAGTCGGATCACCCCTCCACTTT | CASSQEFTVGSPLHF
NA | few | TRBJ2-1 | TRBV7-9 | TGTGCCGGGAAATCGGGGTACAATGAGCAGTTCTTC | CAGKSGYNEQFF
NA | NA | TRBJ2-5 | TRBV6-2/TRBV6-3 | TGTGCCAGCAGTTACCTAAAGGGGGGCCAAGAGACCCAGTACTTC | CASSYLKGGQETQYF
NA | few | TRBJ2-3 | TRBV29-1 | TGCAGCGTTGAAGATCGGGGACGGCTCACAGATACGCAGTATTTT | CSVEDRGRLTDTQYF
TRBD2 | NA | TRBJ2-1 | TRBV7-8 | TGTGCCAGCAGCTTAAGCGGGGCTAATGAGCAGTTCTTC | CASSLSGANEQFF
NA | NA | TRBJ2-2 | TRBV7-6 | TGTGCCAGCAGCCTTTCAGGGCCCACCGGGGAGCTGTTTTTT | CASSLSGPTGELFF
TRBD2 | few | TRBJ2-5 | TRBV5-1 | TGCGCCAGCAGCACAGGGACTAGCGGGGTCCAAGAGACCCAGTACTTC | CASSTGTSGVQETQYF
TRBD2 | few | TRBJ2-2 | TRBV20-1 | TGCAGTGCTAGACCTAGCGGGGTCCCCGGGGAGCTGTTTTTT | CSARPSGVPGELFF
NA | NA | TRBJ1-4 | TRBV7-9 | TGTGCCAGCAGCGGCCATATACAGGGACGAACTAATGAAAAACTGTTTTTT | CASSGHIQGRTNEKLFF
NA | few | TRBJ1-2 | TRBV27 | TGTGCCAGCAGCCTCCTGGGCGGGAGTAACTATGGCTACACCTTC | CASSLLGGSNYGYTF
NA | few | TRBJ1-1 | TRBV20-1 | TGCAGTGCTAGAGCTATCATAGGACACACTGAAGCTTTCTTT | CSARAIIGHTEAFF